This is a list of T cell receptor beta chains from one sample in a study of T-cell reconstitution after alpha-beta-depleted transplantation in children. TCRdb passed the PCR reads through MiXCR, listing each CDR3 protein once. The sample lists 500,000 to 750,000 distinct CDR3 sequences; roughly 13% were seen once. Specimen: PBMCs, mostly from graft donor cells, collected 360 days after TCRalphabeta/CD19-depleted stem cell transplant. The receptors here all came from a male patient younger than 18 who had a stem cell transplant for acute myeloid leukemia, so the T cells may come from the graft donor. Each CDR3 is given with its conserved first and last residue. A D gene is named only where the DNA matches it firmly. Clone size appears in some rows only: once, few, many, or a class for an expanded clone.

V gene	CDR3 length	J gene	clone size	D gene	CDR3 DNA	CDR3 protein
TRBV7-2	15	TRBJ2-7	many	TRBD2	TGTGCCAGCAGCTCCACTAGCGGCGGCTCCTACGAGCAGTACTTC	CASSSTSGGSYEQYF
TRBV7-9	15	TRBJ2-7	few	TRBD1	TGTGCCAGCACTCACTCAGACAGGGCCCTCTACGAGCAGTACTTC	CASTHSDRALYEQYF
TRBV9	14	TRBJ2-7	few	NA	TGTGCCAGCAGCTTCGACGGGACTTACTACGAGCAGTACTTC	CASSFDGTYYEQYF
TRBV5-1	14	TRBJ1-1	few	NA	TGCGCCAGCAGCCCCTCTACTTCAGTCGTTGAAGCTTTCTTT	CASSPSTSVVEAFF
TRBV7-9	14	TRBJ2-7	few	TRBD2	TGTGCCAGCCGGCGCGCGGGGGGGCAAGACGAGCAGTACTTC	CASRRAGGQDEQYF
TRBV20-1	11	TRBJ1-1	NA	NA	TGCAGTGCTAGTGGGGGGCCTGAAGCTTTCTTT	CSASGGPEAFF
TRBV29-1	19	TRBJ2-1	few	TRBD2	TGCAGCGTTGGGGCCCTTACTAGCGGGAGTGTGGGGACTTACAATGAGCAGTTCTTC	CSVGALTSGSVGTYNEQFF
TRBV12-3/TRBV12-4	13	TRBJ1-1	few	NA	TGTGCCAGCAGTTTTAGGTGGGGGACTGAAGCTTTCTTT	CASSFRWGTEAFF
TRBV4-3	15	TRBJ2-7	many	NA	TGCGCCAGCAGCCCCAACGGGGACCGCTCCTACGAGCAGTACTTC	CASSPNGDRSYEQYF
TRBV28	18	TRBJ2-7	few	NA	TGTGCCAGCAGTTTACTTGAGGTCGCTAGCGAGAGGTCCTACCAGCAGTACTTC	CASSLLEVASERSYQQYF